This T cell receptor (beta chain) was sequenced during a study of T cells after yellow fever vaccination. Study overall: Preparation used SMART-Seq v4 Ultra Low Input for the low-cell-number fractions. Whole-study findings and limits: Subsequent booster samples again held most clones from primary vaccination (96% CD4, roughly 91% CD8). One caveat is that FACS-sorted repertoires could contain abundant clonotypes contaminating from the bulk population.

Trimming removed 1 base at V and 2 bases at J, with 15 bases between. This CDR3 is built from 17 residues. Germline V lookup: CDR1 MNHEY, CDR2 SMNVEV (reference sequence). This clonotype showed up many times. Its matching antigen is unknown. UMIs and a universal primer site were added when TCR cDNA was made by 5'RACE template switching. TCRdb reprocessed the 5' RACE reads via MiXCR and lists one record per CDR3 protein. The sample shows just under 600,000 distinct CDR3 sequences, 13% of them seen only once. Source: PBMCs, taken on the day of the yellow fever booster vaccination. The TCR comes from a man aged 30-40 years who received the YFV17D yellow fever vaccine. The chain employs TRBV27 and TRBJ2-1; D might be TRBD2 (5 bases). CDR3: CASSLWTGELAYNEQFF. CDR3 sequence (DNA): TGTGCCAGCAGTTTATGGACCGGGGAGCTCGCCTACAATGAGCAGTTCTTC.